This TCR beta chain was recovered during a study of blood T cells in healthy people across ages. CDR3 length: 16 residues. Germline V lookup: CDR1 DFQATT, CDR2 SNEGSKA (reference sequence). Trimming took 0 bases from V and 3 from J, leaving 17 bases between them. It was with a sample-barcoded 5' primer and a J-beta primer mix that a second PCR of roughly 7 to 12 cycles was run. TCRdb passed the 5' RACE reads through MiXCR, listing each CDR3 protein once. The data show around 1,800,000 distinct CDR3 sequences, about two fifths seen once. This clonotype occurred a few times. This chain joins TRBV20-1 and TRBJ1-2; D not resolved. This TCR derives from a human donor in good health. The specimen sequenced was blood. The CDR3 region has the DNA TGCAGTGCTAGAGATCCCTCGTCCGGGTACGACTATGGCTACACCTTC. As protein: CSARDPSSGYDYGYTF.